Reported below is one T cell receptor beta chain. Its specificity is not known. CDR1 is MNHEY, CDR2 SMNVEV, per germline (reference sequence). CDR3 length equals 13 residues. Trimming stripped 6 bases from V and 8 bases from J, with 14 bases between. This sample was taken from a study of cytomegalovirus exposure and HLA in healthy donors. Study-wide findings and caveats: Reportedly, cytomegalovirus status was diagnosed with high sensitivity and specificity. More clonal expansion characterized HLA-associated TCR beta chains than equally common others in a later analysis.

The PCR contained 60 Vbeta and 13 Jbeta primers. Using immunoSEQ multiplex PCR, the repertoire was profiled, and TCRdb retains in-frame clones only, with some absent. This table holds 150,000 to 170,000 clones, roughly 75% found once. Sequenced: PBMCs. This chain uses TRBV27 with TRBJ1-3; a weak D match, TRBD1 (5 bases). The receptor was derived from a man aged 18 to 30 in good health and CMV-seronegative. The DNA for the CDR3 is TGTGCCAGCAGCCTATCAGGGTCGGACACCATATATTTT. It codes for CASSLSGSDTIYF.